The clone carrying this T cell receptor beta chain was recorded only once. Its antigen is unidentified. Template switching by 5'RACE produced TCR cDNA, adding a universal primer site and UMIs. TCRdb recomputed calls from the 5' RACE reads with MiXCR, one row per CDR3 protein. The table records about 550,000 distinct CDR3 sequences, 15% to 20% of them present only once. These data originate in a study of T cells after yellow fever vaccination. Study conclusions and caveats: Subsequent to the booster, the majority of primary-vaccination clones reappeared (around 95% CD4, 70% to 90% CD8). Contamination of FACS-sorted repertoires by abundant clonotypes from the bulk population could occur.

The material was PBMCs, obtained 15 days after the yellow fever booster vaccination. The TCR was taken from a young man who received the YFV17D yellow fever vaccine.

Here the CDR3 DNA reads TGTGCCAGCAGCCCCACTTGGACACCTTCCTACAATGAGCAGTTCTTC. This gives the protein CASSPTWTPSYNEQFF. This sequence joins TRBV14 and TRBJ2-1; the D gene is possibly TRBD1 (5 bases). The germline V gene has CDR1 SGHDN and CDR2 FVKESK. This CDR3 is built from 16 residues. V lost 4 bases to trimming and J lost 1 base, with 14 bases between them.